This T cell receptor (beta chain) is from a study of blood T cell repertoires in COVID-19 (dated by TCRdb to about 2020). Regarding the research as a whole: Collaborator samples came from the United States, Italy and Spain and covered acute and convalescent phases of COVID-19. The sample metadata nearly always contained a de-identified subject ID, COVID-19 status, age in years and sex. A freely available public database, intended as a resource for researchers studying the immune response to SARS-CoV-2, is where the repertoires were released. The dataset comprised deeply sampled blood TCRbeta repertoires from subjects exposed to, actively infected with, or recovered from COVID-19. Samples came from the ongoing ImmuneRACE study (first 160 participants) plus 1,254 subjects from 6 global collaborators. HLA class I and class II types, where available, came from metadata supplied by the sample provider rather than from assay-based typing. The prospective study material was composed of cDNA or gDNA derived from T cells, B-cell-depleted T cells, or PBMCs.

Enrolling through a virtual design, the prospective study's participants ranged in age from about 18 to 89 years and lived across some 22 United States geographic areas. In the prospective study, cohorts were assigned on the basis of participant-reported clinical history obtained from a screening survey and a study questionnaire. Recovered participants in ImmuneRACE Cohort 3 were defined by two consecutive negative NP/OP PCR tests, clearance by a healthcare professional, or resolution of symptoms. Mobile phlebotomists in the prospective study collected whole blood, serum and a nasopharyngeal or oropharyngeal swab from every participant. Over a 2-month period, participants in the prospective study had the option of providing additional blood draws and questionnaires. Before DNA extraction, blood samples from the prospective study were shipped at room temperature or frozen. General findings and caveats noted by the study authors: Clinical and demographic metadata were provided uncurated, with the amount varying by source and participant.

The CDR3 holds 18 amino acids from the cysteine to the phenylalanine. Just CDR3 DNA is preserved here, 54 bases in frame from base 1. As encoded in the germline V gene (reference sequence), CDR1 is MNHNY while CDR2 is SVGAGI. V ends up 5 bases short and J 3 bases short, with an unmatched junction base count of 13. TCRbeta CDR3 regions were amplified from genomic DNA by means of the immunoSEQ Assay, a bias-controlled multiplex PCR. For the original study's pipeline: Nucleated cell counts per sample were estimated from amplification of reference gene primers within the assay. To quantify the absolute abundance of each unique TCRbeta CDR3 rearrangement, sequence reads were collapsed and filtered. For each sample, productive Simpson clonality was calculated as the square root of Simpson's diversity index across productive rearrangements. Entries here come from immuneACCESS through TCRdb and include only in-frame sequences with V and J called. Some clones fail to appear in such tables; in the studies checked, an unresolved V gene covers under half of the shortfall, and the cause of the remainder is unknown. Clone size and V and J calls were adopted from that table, with D and trimming inferred from the DNA. The table for this sample lists more than 300,000 clones; about nine tenths of them were counted only once. Around 9.3% of the sample belongs to the ten largest clones.

As concerns this clone: Its antigen is not yet known. No base qualities exist here, and no much larger clone lies one base off it.

This chain joins TRBV6-6 to TRBJ1-3; 10 central bases correspond to TRBD1. The TCR was taken from a woman aged 18-30 years who had recovered from COVID-19. Sequencing was done on a sample of PBMCs or T cells enriched from blood (not recorded which). The DNA reads TGTGCCAGCAGTCAAACGACACTCGGGACAGGGGTTGGAAACACCATATATTTT. Translation gives CASSQTTLGTGVGNTIYF.